Following are 15 T cell receptor beta chains from one sample sequenced in a study of blood T cell repertoires in COVID-19. Data came from immunoSEQ multiplex PCR; TCRdb stores just in-frame clones and leaves some out. Of about 100,000 clones in the sample, 90% were seen once. The specimen sequenced was peripheral blood. All receptors come from a man aged 45-65 years with acute or convalescent COVID-19.

The V call is TRBV11-2, the J call TRBJ2-1, with 7 bases aligning to TRBD2. The V gene end was trimmed by 2 bases and the J gene end by 8 bases; junction bases not matched to a gene: 12. The CDR3 sequence is 16 residues long. Germline loops: CDR1 SGHAT, CDR2 FQNNGV. The CDR3 spells CASSLRASGIADEQFF. The CDR3 region has the DNA TGTGCCAGCAGCTTAAGGGCTAGCGGCATAGCGGATGAGCAGTTCTTC.

The rearrangement uses TRBV28 and TRBJ2-5, with a weak D call TRBD1 (5 bases). Germline CDR1 is MDHEN and CDR2 is SYDVKM. The CDR3 totals 16 residues. Trimming cost V 5 bases and J 1 base, with 17 bases left between them. Here the CDR3 DNA reads TGTGCCAGCAGTCCACCGGGCAGGGCACTCCAAGAGACCCAGTACTTC. Its protein is CASSPPGRALQETQYF.

This sequence joins TRBV7-2 and TRBJ1-5; D is uncertain. The CDR3 is 13 residues long. With 4 bases removed from V and 3 bases from J, the gap between germline ends came to 7 bases. The germline V gene encodes CDR1 SGHTA and CDR2 FQGNSA. CDR3 sequence (DNA): TGTGCCAGCAGCTCACAGTACAATCAGCCCCAGCATTTT. Protein sequence: CASSSQYNQPQHF.

CDR3 sequence reads: CASTPGGGSFSDTQYF. CDR3 bases: TGTGCCAGCACCCCCGGAGGCGGGAGCTTCTCAGATACGCAGTATTTT. The chain couples TRBV5-6 to TRBJ2-3, with 7 bases lining up with TRBD2. This CDR3 is 16 amino acids long. V gave up 6 bases and J gave up 4 bases; unmatched junction bases: 14. Germline V gives CDR1 SGHDT, CDR2 YYEEEE.

The chain couples TRBV10-3 to TRBJ1-2, with TRBD1 as a possible D gene (5 bases). Trimming removed 2 bases from V and 8 bases from J, with 15 bases in between. The CDR3 has 14 amino acids. Germline CDR1 ENHRY, CDR2 SYGVKD. The chain's CDR3 is CAISEGGATGGYTF. In DNA, the CDR3 is TGTGCCATCAGTGAGGGCGGGGCCACGGGCGGCTACACCTTC.

The chain recombines TRBV3-1 (or the pseudogene TRBV3-2) with TRBJ1-2; D possibly corresponds to TRBD1 (5 bases). The V gene's germline CDR1 is LGHDT and CDR2 YNNKEL (reference sequence). The CDR3 totals 12 residues. V lost 5 bases and J lost 2, with 6 bases in between. This CDR3 is CASSRGNYGYTF. The CDR3, as DNA: TGTGCCAGCAGCAGGGGCAACTATGGCTACACCTTC.

This chain links TRBV27 with TRBJ2-1; D not resolved. This CDR3 is 13 amino acids long. V was clipped by 3 bases and J by 8 bases, with 11 bases between them. Germline assignment: CDR1 MNHEY and CDR2 SMNVEV (reference sequence). The CDR3 loop reads CASSFPYGHEQFF. The CDR3 bases are TGTGCCAGCAGTTTCCCATATGGCCATGAGCAGTTCTTC.

The V and J genes are TRBV6-2 or TRBV6-3 and TRBJ2-1; TRBD2 is a possible D gene (6 bases). Germline CDR1 MNHEY, CDR2 SVGEGT. This CDR3 comprises 17 residues. V shed 0 bases and J shed 7 bases, with 19 bases lying between them. The CDR3 DNA sequence: TGTGCCAGCAGTTACTCAACGGGAGACGGGCGATGGAATGAGCAGTTCTTC. It yields the protein CASSYSTGDGRWNEQFF.

The CDR3 protein is CASSIGLPSRYEQYF. CDR3 coding DNA: TGTGCCAGCAGCATAGGACTACCGTCCCGTTACGAGCAGTACTTC. This chain connects TRBV6-5 to TRBJ2-7, with D perhaps TRBD2 (6 bases). V was clipped by 6 bases and J by 4 bases, with 19 bases between them. The CDR3 length is 15 residues. From germline, CDR1 is MNHEY and CDR2 SVGAGI.

This chain links TRBV3-1 (or the pseudogene TRBV3-2) with TRBJ2-3, with 7 nucleotides matching TRBD2. Germline assignment: CDR1 LGHDT and CDR2 YNNKEL (reference sequence). With 0 bases clipped from V and 5 bases from J, the junction kept 11 bases outside the gene matches. CDR3 length: 17 residues. CDR3 DNA: TGTGCCAGCAGCCAAGATCGGGTTGGGCTAGCGGTAGATACGCAGTATTTT. This gives the protein CASSQDRVGLAVDTQYF.

The chain employs TRBV5-1 and TRBJ2-1; no clear D. The CDR3 runs 13 residues. The germline CDR1 and CDR2 sequences are SGHRS and YFSETQ. V gave up 2 bases and J gave up 5 bases, with 8 bases separating them. CDR3 protein: CASSFVRDNEQFF. As DNA, the CDR3 is TGCGCCAGCAGCTTTGTAAGAGACAATGAGCAGTTCTTC.

The rearrangement links TRBV29-1 to TRBJ1-2; TRBD1 aligns across 7 bases. The trim removed 7 bases at V and 0 bases at J, leaving 5 bases unmatched. Germline assignment: CDR1 SQVTM and CDR2 ANQGSEA. CDR3 length equals 13 residues. The CDR3 loop is CSAKTGPNYGYTF. Written as DNA, the CDR3 is TGCAGCGCTAAGACAGGGCCTAACTATGGCTACACCTTC. Supplemented by reference TRBV29-1 and TRBJ1-2, the full variable domain reads SAVISQKPSRDICQRGTSLTIQCQVDSQVTMMFWYRQQPGQSLTLIATANQGSEATYESGFVIDKFPISRPNLTFSTLTVSNMSPEDSSIYLCSAKTGPNYGYTFGSGTRLTVV.

The table lists this clone with a count of one. This chain links TRBV5-1 with TRBJ2-7; TRBD1 matches at 10 bases. The CDR3 covers 15 residues. Trimming removed 3 bases from V and 5 bases from J; junction bases left unmatched: 8. Germline V lookup: CDR1 SGHRS, CDR2 YFSETQ. As DNA, the CDR3 is TGCGCCAGCAGCTCAACCGGGACAGGGGCCAACGAGCAGTACTTC. Translated: CASSSTGTGANEQYF.

This chain links TRBV4-2 with TRBJ2-1; 8 bases align to TRBD2. Germline values: CDR1 LGHNA, CDR2 YNFKEQ. Germline trimming cut 3 bases from V and 6 bases from J; bases unmatched to any gene: 7. The CDR3 runs to 15 residues. In DNA, the CDR3 is TGTGCCAGCAGCCAGATCGGCCTAGCGGGCAATGAGCAGTTCTTC. Protein sequence: CASSQIGLAGNEQFF.

V and J are TRBV29-1 and TRBJ2-2; the match to TRBD2 covers 8 bases. The germline V gene encodes CDR1 SQVTM and CDR2 ANQGSEA. The CDR3 sequence is 15 residues long. The junction had 5 bases not matched to a gene; V was cut back by 3 bases and J by 2 bases. The CDR3 protein is CSVEASGSNTGELFF. CDR3 DNA: TGCAGCGTTGAGGCGAGCGGGAGTAACACCGGGGAGCTGTTTTTT.